This T cell receptor (beta chain) stems from a study of blood T cells in healthy people across ages. CDR3 length: 15 amino acids. The authors ran a second PCR of roughly 6 to 11 cycles using a sample-barcoded 5' primer and a J-beta primer mix. MiXCR, applied by TCRdb to the 5' RACE reads, yields one record per CDR3 protein. The top ten clones hold roughly 7.9% of a sample with some 1.4 million distinct CDR3 sequences, approximately 42% of them seen once. The chain couples TRBV12-3 or TRBV12-4 to TRBJ2-4; the match to TRBD1 covers 9 bases. The DNA end is a closer match to TRBJ2-7, so the J assignment may be wrong. The sequenced sample was blood. The clonotype was recovered from a woman between 18 and 29 years old in good health. CDR3 residues: CASSLAPGTGSEQYF. The CDR3 nucleotides are TGTGCCAGCAGTTTAGCCCCTGGGACAGGGAGCGAGCAGTACTTC.